What follows is one T cell receptor beta chain and its context. This record belongs to a study of blood T cell repertoires in COVID-19. Study-wide context: Samples came from the United States, Italy and Spain, spanning acute and convalescent COVID-19.

The CDR3 has 17 amino acids. The cohort comprised adults aged roughly 18 to 95 years residing in approximately 25 US areas. Participants reported their clinical history, and cohort assignment relied on those reports. Per the study methods: Scientists estimated how many nucleated cells there were by amplifying reference gene primers. Here immunoSEQ multiplex PCR was the method, and the copy in TCRdb shows in-frame clones only, minus some. V, J and clone size reflect that table, while D and trimming were determined from the DNA. The sample lists 120,000 to 150,000 clones; approximately 84% were seen once.

This sequence originates from a woman aged 50 to 60 with acute COVID-19. The rearrangement links TRBV21-1 to TRBJ1-1; the D call of TRBD1 is as the table states it, not checked on the DNA. TRBV21-1 corresponds to a pseudogene. The specimen was PBMCs or T cells enriched from blood (not recorded which). The CDR3 reads CASSPPMDRETSTEAFF. The CDR3, as DNA: TGTGCCAGCAGCCCCCCCATGGACAGGGAGACGAGCACTGAAGCTTTCTTT.